This TCR beta chain stems from a study of CD8 T cells in ankylosing spondylitis. Regarding the study as a whole: A motif of 7 or 8 highly homologous TCR beta variants was seen as apparently characteristic of ankylosing spondylitis blood. Prior work had noted some motif variants in reactive arthritis blood and synovial fluid. Disease-linked clones bore a CD8+ phenotype, appearing relatively rarely in peripheral blood. In ankylosing spondylitis patients, matched synovial fluid reportedly showed significant enrichment of disease-linked clones.

Points on this clonotype: Antigen unknown.

Per the germline V gene, CDR1 is SEHNR and CDR2 is FQNEAQ (reference sequence). Unmatched junction bases numbered 8, after V lost 5 bases and J lost 5 bases. The CDR3 covers 15 residues. The TCR beta libraries were generated through quantitative 5'-RACE incorporating molecular barcodes. TCRdb analysed the 5' RACE reads with MiXCR anew, one entry per CDR3 protein. The sample has 200,000 to 250,000 distinct CDR3 sequences; about a sixth are singletons. Sequenced: blood, either unsorted or a sorted T cell fraction (not recorded which). The V gene is TRBV7-9, the J gene TRBJ2-7, with TRBD1 matching over 11 bases. The receptor comes from a male donor with ankylosing spondylitis. This chain's CDR3 is CASSPLRTGGDEQYF. The CDR3 DNA reads as TGTGCCAGCAGCCCTTTACGGACAGGGGGCGACGAGCAGTACTTC.